This entry features one TCR beta chain sequence. The antigen is unknown. TCRdb's copy holds only in-frame clones and misses some; the assay was immunoSEQ multiplex PCR. This sample has 180,000 or so clones, with roughly nine tenths found just once. These data originate in a study of T cell responses to AZD1222 COVID-19 vaccine. The study, taken as a whole, reports: Across spike, vaccine-associated CD4 TCRs were found, dominant at 160-218 and 743-854. Most donors were white British and more were female, and clonal diversity was possibly underestimated.

V dropped 0 bases and J dropped 2 bases, with 5 bases sitting between them. The CDR3 contains 13 residues. CDR1 and CDR2 (germline): SGDLS, YYNGEE. The sample in question was peripheral blood, obtained 28 days after the second AZD1222 dose. The gene calls are TRBV9 and TRBJ1-2, with D uncertain. The TCR was taken from an adult who received the AZD1222 COVID-19 vaccine. The CDR3 DNA follows: TGTGCCAGCAGCGTAGAACCGAACTATGGCTACACCTTC. It is translated as CASSVEPNYGYTF.